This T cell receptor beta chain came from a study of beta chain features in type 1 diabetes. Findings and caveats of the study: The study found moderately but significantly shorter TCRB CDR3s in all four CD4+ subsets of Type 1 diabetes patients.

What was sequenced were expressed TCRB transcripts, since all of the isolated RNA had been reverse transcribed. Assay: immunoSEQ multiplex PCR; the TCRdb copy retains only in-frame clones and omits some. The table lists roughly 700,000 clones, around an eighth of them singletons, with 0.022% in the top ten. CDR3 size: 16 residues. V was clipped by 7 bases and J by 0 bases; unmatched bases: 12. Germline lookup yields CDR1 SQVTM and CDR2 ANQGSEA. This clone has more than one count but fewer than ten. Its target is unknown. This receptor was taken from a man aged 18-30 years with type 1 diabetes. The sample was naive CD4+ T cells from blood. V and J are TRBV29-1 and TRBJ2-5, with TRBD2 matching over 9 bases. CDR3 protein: CSGDTPAGGYQETQYF. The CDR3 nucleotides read TGCAGCGGCGATACCCCGGCGGGGGGGTACCAAGAGACCCAGTACTTC.